The clone carrying this T cell receptor (beta chain) was counted only a few times. Its antigen is unknown. TCRdb analysed the reads with MiXCR anew, one entry per CDR3 protein. Of approximately 110,000 distinct CDR3 sequences in the sample, around 45% were seen once. The CDR3 length is 21 residues. With V trimmed by 7 bases and J by 2 bases, 17 bases remained unmatched. This sample was included in a study of T cell repertoires in cytomegalovirus infection. Study at large: Epitope selection comprised recently identified HLA-C-restricted CMV epitopes and well-studied HLA-B-restricted CMV epitopes. CMV infection and matching HLA type were both indicated by public TCR beta signatures.

General study results and limits: The ex vivo response was dominated by HLA-C-restricted CMV-specific TCR beta clonotypes. Individuals carrying CMV plus the relevant HLA were identified by cumulative frequency of public TCR beta families.

The chain is built from TRBV12-3 or TRBV12-4 and TRBJ2-1, with TRBD2 matching 16 bases. The receptor comes from a human donor in good health (CMV status not recorded). Some clones in this sample may be carry-over from other donors' samples. Sequenced here: CD8+ T cells from cultured PBMCs, sampled from culture after CMV antigen stimulation. The CDR3 sequence is CASKASTGTSGGVTPYNEQFF. The CDR3 DNA sequence: TGTGCCAGCAAGGCTAGCACCGGGACTAGCGGGGGGGTTACCCCCTACAATGAGCAGTTCTTC.